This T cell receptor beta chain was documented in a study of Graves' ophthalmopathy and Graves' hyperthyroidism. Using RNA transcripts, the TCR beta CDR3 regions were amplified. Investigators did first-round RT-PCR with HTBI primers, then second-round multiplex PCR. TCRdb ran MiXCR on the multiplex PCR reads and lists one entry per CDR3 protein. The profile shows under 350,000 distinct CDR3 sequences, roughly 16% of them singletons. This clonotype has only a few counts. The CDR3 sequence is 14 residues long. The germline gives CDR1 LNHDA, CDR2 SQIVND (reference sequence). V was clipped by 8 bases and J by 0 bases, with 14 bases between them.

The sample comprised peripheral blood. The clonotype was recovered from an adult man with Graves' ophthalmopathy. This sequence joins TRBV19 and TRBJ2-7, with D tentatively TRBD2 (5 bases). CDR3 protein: CASSLGVTSYEQYF. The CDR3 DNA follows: TGTGCCAGTTCCCTCGGGGTGACCTCCTACGAGCAGTACTTC. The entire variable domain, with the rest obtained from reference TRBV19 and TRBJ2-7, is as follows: DGGITQSPKYLFRKEGQNVTLSCEQNLNHDAMYWYRQDPGQGLRLIYYSQIVNDFQKGDIAEGYSVSREKKESFPLTVTSAQKNPTAFYLCASSLGVTSYEQYFGPGTRLTVT.